This passage covers 23 T cell receptor beta chains from one sample sequenced in a study of early stage breast cancer tumors (dated by TCRdb to between 2016 and 2019). Library generation was performed with the immunoSEQ multiplex PCR assay. Sourced from immuneACCESS, this table was stored by TCRdb with only in-frame sequences that have V and J called. A share of the clones is absent; for the studies checked, an unresolved V gene accounts for under half, and the remainder has no known explanation. The sample profile shows tens of thousands of clones; under 95% of them were found once. Roughly 5% of the sample is held by the ten biggest clonotypes. Sequencing used blood. These receptor sequences come from a person aged 70 to 85 with breast cancer.

The rearrangement uses TRBV5-1 and TRBJ2-7, with 7 bases matching TRBD2. Trimming removed 4 bases from V and 1 base from J; junction bases left unmatched: 8. Germline V gives CDR1 SGHRS, CDR2 YFSETQ. The length of the CDR3 is 15 residues. CDR3 coding DNA: TGCGCCAGCAGCCCCGGTGTGGGAGGGTCCTACGAGCAGTACTTC. Its translation: CASSPGVGGSYEQYF. Complete variable domain (other parts from reference TRBV5-1 and TRBJ2-7): KAGVTQTPRYLIKTRGQQVTLSCSPISGHRSVSWYQQTPGQGLQFLFEYFSETQRNKGNFPGRFSGRQFSNSRSEMNVSTLELGDSALYLCASSPGVGGSYEQYFGPGTRLTVT.

This chain uses TRBV6-6 with TRBJ1-2; D gene unclear. V was shortened by 2 bases and J by 4 bases, with 14 bases between the two germline ends. CDR1 and CDR2 (germline): MNHNY, SVGAGI (reference sequence). This CDR3 contains 15 residues. The CDR3 loop reads CASSYGRTAGYGYTF. The CDR3 DNA follows: TGTGCCAGCAGTTACGGGAGGACGGCTGGCTATGGCTACACCTTC.

J is TRBJ2-1 and V is TRBV30, with 8 bases aligning to TRBD2. The trim removed 2 bases at V and 7 bases at J, leaving 4 bases unmatched. From germline, CDR1 is GTSNPN and CDR2 SVGIG (reference sequence). The CDR3 spans 13 residues. The CDR3 DNA reads as TGTGCCTGGAGTCTCGGGGGGGTGAATGAGCAGTTCTTC. It specifies CAWSLGGVNEQFF.

The rearrangement joins TRBV15 to TRBJ1-5; 9 bases map to TRBD1. Germline V gives CDR1 LNHNV, CDR2 YYDKDF (reference sequence). V lost 2 bases, J lost 7 bases, and 6 bases stayed unmatched. This CDR3 is 15 amino acids long. The chain's CDR3 is CATSRQQGARQPQHF. CDR3 DNA sequence: TGTGCCACCAGCAGACAACAGGGGGCACGGCAGCCCCAGCATTTT.

V gene TRBV7-2 combines with J gene TRBJ2-2, with a weak D call TRBD1 (6 bases). This CDR3 is built from 14 residues. With 7 bases removed from V and 0 bases from J, the gap between germline ends came to 9 bases. Germline-derived CDR1 and CDR2 are SGHTA and FQGNSA. CDR3 DNA sequence: TGTGCCAGCACCGGACAGTCGAACACCGGGGAGCTGTTTTTT. The encoded protein is CASTGQSNTGELFF. Based on the CDR3 plus reference TRBV7-2 and TRBJ2-2, the full variable domain is GAGVSQSPSNKVTEKGKDVELRCDPISGHTALYWYRQSLGQGLEFLIYFQGNSAPDKSGLPSDRFSAERTGGSVSTLTIQRTQQEDSAVYLCASTGQSNTGELFFGEGSRLTVL.

The rearrangement joins TRBV7-3 to TRBJ2-7; D perhaps matches TRBD2 (7 bases). CDR3 length equals 14 residues. V shed 5 bases and J shed 2 bases, with 13 bases lying between them. Germline CDR1 SGHTA, CDR2 FQGTGA. The CDR3 coding sequence is TGTGCCAGCAGCGAAGGGGGGGGCCCCTACGAGCAGTACTTC. As protein: CASSEGGGPYEQYF. Full variable domain (missing parts from reference TRBV7-3 and TRBJ2-7): GAGVSQTPSNKVTEKGKYVELRCDPISGHTALYWYRQSLGQGPEFLIYFQGTGAADDSGLPNDRFFAVRPEGSVSTLKIQRTERGDSAVYLCASSEGGGPYEQYFGPGTRLTVT.

The chain is built from TRBV4-3 and TRBJ1-1; 8 positions match TRBD1. J was trimmed by 3 bases and V by 4 bases; bases with no gene match: 4. The germline V gene has CDR1 LGHNA and CDR2 YSLEER. This CDR3 is 14 amino acids long. The CDR3 bases are TGCGCCAGCAGCCGATTGACAGGGGACACTGAAGCTTTCTTT. This codes for CASSRLTGDTEAFF.

The rearrangement links TRBV5-1 to TRBJ1-2; D gene unclear. The germline V gene has CDR1 SGHRS and CDR2 YFSETQ. The V gene lost 4 bases and the J gene lost 4 bases, with 14 bases spanning the gap. The CDR3 extends over 14 amino acids. DNA for the CDR3: TGCGCCAGCAGCCAAAGTGGTGAGGGCTATGGCTACACCTTC. This codes for CASSQSGEGYGYTF.

The chain uses TRBV12-5 and TRBJ1-1, with D tentatively TRBD1 (5 bases). The ends were cut back, 9 bases at V and 4 bases at J, with 12 bases in the middle. The CDR3 is 12 residues long. The germline V gene encodes CDR1 LGHNT and CDR2 FRNRAP. The CDR3 loop reads CASSDGATEAFF. The CDR3, as DNA: TGTGCTAGCTCCGATGGGGCCACTGAAGCTTTCTTT.

This clone was seen more than once but under ten times. The chain joins TRBV6-6 to TRBJ2-3; TRBD2 matches at 10 bases. Unmatched junction bases numbered 6, after V lost 7 bases and J lost 2 bases. The germline V gene has CDR1 MNHNY and CDR2 SVGAGI (reference sequence). This CDR3 has 15 residues. The CDR3 sequence is CASNQAGGITDTQYF. The CDR3, as DNA: TGTGCCAGCAACCAAGCGGGGGGGATCACAGATACGCAGTATTTT.

The V call is TRBV10-3, the J call TRBJ1-1, with TRBD1 matching over 7 bases. V gave up 8 bases and J gave up 5 bases; unmatched junction bases: 14. In germline, CDR1 is ENHRY, CDR2 SYGVKD. This CDR3 spans 15 amino acids. The DNA of the CDR3 is TGTGCCATCCATCCGACAGGGAGTAGGATAACTGAAGCTTTCTTT. It specifies CAIHPTGSRITEAFF.

The chain combines TRBV4-3 with TRBJ2-2; D not certain. Germline V CDR1 and CDR2: LGHNA, YSLEER. Trimming cost V 0 bases and J 6 bases, with 11 bases left between them. CDR3 length: 15 residues. CDR3: CASSQDVVAPGELFF. The CDR3 region has the DNA TGCGCCAGCAGCCAAGATGTGGTAGCCCCCGGGGAGCTGTTTTTT.

The chain carries TRBV5-1 and TRBJ2-3, with TRBD1 identical over 7 bases. The germline V gene encodes CDR1 SGHRS and CDR2 YFSETQ. Losses at the gene ends were 4 bases for V and 5 bases for J; bases not matched to a gene: 10. The CDR3 extends over 15 amino acids. This CDR3 reads CASSIRWDSVDTQYF. For the CDR3, the DNA is TGCGCCAGCAGCATCAGGTGGGACAGCGTAGATACGCAGTATTTT.

The V gene is TRBV7-2, the J gene TRBJ2-5, with 7 bases matching TRBD2. The CDR3 spans 15 residues. The germline V gene has CDR1 SGHTA and CDR2 FQGNSA. With V trimmed by 5 bases and J by 7 bases, 13 bases remained unmatched. Here the CDR3 DNA reads TGTGCCAGCAGCCCAAAAGCGGGGCCACGGGGGACCCAGTACTTC. Translated, it gives CASSPKAGPRGTQYF.

The chain joins TRBV6-5 to TRBJ2-7; 7 nucleotides match TRBD1. Looked up from germline, CDR1 is MNHEY and CDR2 is SVGAGI. CDR3 length: 14 residues. Trimming removed 10 bases from V and 1 base from J; junction bases left unmatched: 10. The CDR3 sequence: CATWGQSGSYEQYF. CDR3 bases: TGTGCCACGTGGGGACAGAGTGGATCCTACGAGCAGTACTTC.

This chain uses TRBV30 with TRBJ2-5; a weak D match, TRBD2 (7 bases). Germline lookup yields CDR1 GTSNPN and CDR2 SVGIG (reference sequence). The CDR3 has 13 amino acids. The ends were cut back, 2 bases at V and 2 bases at J, with 9 bases in the middle. CDR3 coding DNA: TGTGCCTGGAGTAAGGGGGGGCAAGAGACCCAGTACTTC. Translating gives CAWSKGGQETQYF. Together with reference TRBV30 and TRBJ2-5, the CDR3 gives the full variable domain: SQTIHQWPATLVQPVGSPLSLECTVEGTSNPNLYWYRQAAGRGLQLLFYSVGIGQISSEVPQNLSASRPQDRQFILSSKKLLLSDSGFYLCAWSKGGQETQYFGPGTRLLVL.

The chain uses TRBV18 and TRBJ2-5; 7 bases are shared with TRBD2. The CDR3 totals 16 residues. Trimming at V came to 0 bases and at J to 4 bases, leaving 8 bases not matched to a gene. From germline, CDR1 is KGHSH and CDR2 LQKENI. The CDR3 reads CASSPPGGSHTETQYF. The CDR3 nucleotides read TGTGCCAGCTCACCACCGGGGGGGTCCCATACAGAGACCCAGTACTTC.

The chain uses TRBV27 and TRBJ2-2; tentative D call: TRBD2 (5 bases). From germline, CDR1 is MNHEY and CDR2 SMNVEV (reference sequence). With 3 bases removed from V and 6 bases from J, the gap between germline ends came to 11 bases. CDR3 length: 14 residues. CDR3 coding DNA: TGTGCCAGCAGTTTGGGCGGGCTCCCCGGGGAGCTGTTTTTT. Amino acids: CASSLGGLPGELFF.

This chain joins TRBV5-7 and TRBJ1-5; TRBD1 aligns across 9 bases. TRBV5-7 is reported as an ORF; its role is uncertain. The CDR3 is 14 amino acids. With V trimmed by 1 base and J by 7 bases, 3 bases remained unmatched. CDR3 sequence (DNA): TGTGCCAGCAGCTTGCGACAGGGGGGACAGCCCCAGCATTTT. Protein product: CASSLRQGGQPQHF.

This clone was recorded only once. The chain links TRBV4-3 to TRBJ1-2; tentatively, D is TRBD1 (6 bases). The ends were cut back, 5 bases at V and 5 bases at J, with 9 bases in the middle. This CDR3 region has 12 residues. Germline V gene sequence: CDR1 LGHNA, CDR2 YSLEER. The CDR3 reads CASSEGGYGYTF. In DNA form, the CDR3 reads TGCGCCAGCAGCGAGGGGGGGTATGGCTACACCTTC.

The chain couples TRBV9 to TRBJ1-6; TRBD1 is a possible D gene (6 bases). The CDR3 has 14 amino acids. The ends were cut back, 4 bases at V and 7 bases at J, with 12 bases in the middle. Germline V CDR1 and CDR2: SGDLS, YYNGEE. CDR3 residues: CASSKGEPNSPLHF. The CDR3 DNA is TGTGCCAGCAGCAAGGGGGAGCCCAATTCACCCCTCCACTTT.

This clone occurred a few times. The V and J genes are TRBV6-1 and TRBJ2-5; 15 nucleotides match TRBD2. CDR3 length: 15 amino acids. Looked up from germline, CDR1 is MNHNS and CDR2 is SASEGT. Trimming removed 6 bases from V and 4 bases from J; junction bases left unmatched: 3. The CDR3 coding sequence is TGTGCCAGCAGGGGACTAGCGGGAGGCGGAGAGACCCAGTACTTC. Its protein is CASRGLAGGGETQYF.

J is TRBJ1-2 and V is TRBV27, with D possibly TRBD1 on 6 matching bases. Deletions cut 6 bases from V and 3 bases from J, with 17 bases between. This CDR3 region has 15 residues. From germline, CDR1 is MNHEY and CDR2 SMNVEV (reference sequence). The CDR3 loop reads CASSPDRIFDYGYTF. CDR3 nucleotides: TGTGCCAGCAGCCCTGACAGGATCTTCGACTATGGCTACACCTTC.